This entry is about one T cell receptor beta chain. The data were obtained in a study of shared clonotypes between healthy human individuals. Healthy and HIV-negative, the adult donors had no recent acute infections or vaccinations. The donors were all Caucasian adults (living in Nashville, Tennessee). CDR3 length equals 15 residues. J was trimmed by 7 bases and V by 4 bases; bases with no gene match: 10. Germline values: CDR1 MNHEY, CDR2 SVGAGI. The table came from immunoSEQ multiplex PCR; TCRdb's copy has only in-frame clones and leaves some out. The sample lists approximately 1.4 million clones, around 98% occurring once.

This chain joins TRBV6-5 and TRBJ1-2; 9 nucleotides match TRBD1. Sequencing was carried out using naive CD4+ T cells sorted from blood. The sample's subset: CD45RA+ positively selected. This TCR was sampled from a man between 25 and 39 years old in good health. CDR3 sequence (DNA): TGTGCCAGCAGTTGGGCGGGACAGGGTCGTTTTGGCTACACCTTC. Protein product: CASSWAGQGRFGYTF.